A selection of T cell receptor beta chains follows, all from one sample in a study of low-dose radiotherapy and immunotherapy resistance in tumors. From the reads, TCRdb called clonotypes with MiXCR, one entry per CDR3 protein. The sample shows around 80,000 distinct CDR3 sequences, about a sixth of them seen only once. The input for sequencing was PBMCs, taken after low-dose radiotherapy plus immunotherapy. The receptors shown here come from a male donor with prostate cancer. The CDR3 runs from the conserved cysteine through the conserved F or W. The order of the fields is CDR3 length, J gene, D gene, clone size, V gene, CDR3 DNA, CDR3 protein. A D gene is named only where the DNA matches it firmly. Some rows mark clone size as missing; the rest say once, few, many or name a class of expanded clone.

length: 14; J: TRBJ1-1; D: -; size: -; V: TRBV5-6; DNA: TGTGCCAGCAGCTTGTGGACGATGAACACTGAAGCTTTCTTT; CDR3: CASSLWTMNTEAFF
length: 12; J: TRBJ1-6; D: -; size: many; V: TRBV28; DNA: TGTGCCAGCATCGGGACACTTTCACCCCTCCACTTT; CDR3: CASIGTLSPLHF
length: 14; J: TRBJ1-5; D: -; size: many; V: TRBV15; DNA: TGTGCCACCAGCAGAGCTCGTTACAATCAGCCCCAGCATTTT; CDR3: CATSRARYNQPQHF
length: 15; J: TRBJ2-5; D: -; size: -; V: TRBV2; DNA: TGTGCCAGCACATCCCCCCGGACATTTCAAGAGACCCAGTACTTC; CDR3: CASTSPRTFQETQYF
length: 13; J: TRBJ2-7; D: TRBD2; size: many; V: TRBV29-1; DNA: TGCAGCGTAACTAGCGTCCTATCCTACGAGCAGTACTTC; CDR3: CSVTSVLSYEQYF
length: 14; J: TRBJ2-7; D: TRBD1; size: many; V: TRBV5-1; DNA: TGCGCCAGCAGCTCGGGACAGGGGGCCTACGAGCAGTACTTC; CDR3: CASSSGQGAYEQYF
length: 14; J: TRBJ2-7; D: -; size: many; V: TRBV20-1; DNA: TGCAGTGCTAGCGGGGGGCAGAAGGTTTACGAGCAGTACTTC; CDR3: CSASGGQKVYEQYF
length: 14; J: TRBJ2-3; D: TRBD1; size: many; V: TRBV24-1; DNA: TGTGCCACCAGCCCGGGACAGAACACAGATACGCAGTATTTT; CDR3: CATSPGQNTDTQYF
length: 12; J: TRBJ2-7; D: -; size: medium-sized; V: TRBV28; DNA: TGTGCCAGCAGCCTTCCGGGGTCCGAGCAGTACTTC; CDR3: CASSLPGSEQYF
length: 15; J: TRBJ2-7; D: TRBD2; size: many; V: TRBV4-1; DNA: TGCGCCAGCAGCCACGTAGGGCTAGCGGGAGTTGAGCAGTACTTC; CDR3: CASSHVGLAGVEQYF
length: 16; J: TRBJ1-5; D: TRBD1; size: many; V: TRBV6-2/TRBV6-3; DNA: TGTGCCAGCAGACCGGGACAGAGCTATAGCAATCAGCCCCAGCATTTT; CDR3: CASRPGQSYSNQPQHF
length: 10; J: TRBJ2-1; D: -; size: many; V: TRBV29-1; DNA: TGCAGCGTTGAAGGAGCCCCACAGTTCTTC; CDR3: CSVEGAPQFF
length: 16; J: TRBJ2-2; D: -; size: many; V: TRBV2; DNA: TGTGCCAGCAGCGGTATAGGGACTCTCCGACCCGGGGAGCTGTTTTTT; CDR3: CASSGIGTLRPGELFF
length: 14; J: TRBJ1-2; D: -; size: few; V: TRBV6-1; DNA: TGTGCCAGCAGTGAACAACAGAGGGTAGGCGGCTACACCTTC; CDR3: CASSEQQRVGGYTF
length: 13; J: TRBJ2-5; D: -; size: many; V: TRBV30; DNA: TGTGCCTGGACAGGACAGTGGGTAGAGACCCAGTACTTC; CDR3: CAWTGQWVETQYF
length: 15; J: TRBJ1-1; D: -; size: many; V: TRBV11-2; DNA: TGTGCCAGCAGCTTAAAGGCCAGAATGAACACTGAAGCTTTCTTT; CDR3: CASSLKARMNTEAFF
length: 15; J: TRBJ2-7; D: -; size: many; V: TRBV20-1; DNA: TGCAGTGCTAGAGATCCCCGAGGCGCTCTCTACGAGCAGTACTTC; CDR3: CSARDPRGALYEQYF
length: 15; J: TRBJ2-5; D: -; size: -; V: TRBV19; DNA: TGTGCCAGTAGTAGCCTACAGGGCCAAGGAGAGACCCAGTACTTC; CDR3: CASSSLQGQGETQYF
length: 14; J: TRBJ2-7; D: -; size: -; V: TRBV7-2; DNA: TGTGCCAGCAGAAGGGTCAGCGAAACCTACGAGCAGTACTTC; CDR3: CASRRVSETYEQYF
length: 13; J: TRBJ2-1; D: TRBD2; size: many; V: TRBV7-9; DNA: TGTGCCAGCAGCTCGGAGCGGGGAAATGAGCAGTTCTTC; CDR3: CASSSERGNEQFF
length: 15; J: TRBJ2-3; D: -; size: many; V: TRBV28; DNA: TGTGCCAGCAGCCTCGCCTCGCCCTTAGACCATACGCAGTATTTT; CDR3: CASSLASPLDHTQYF
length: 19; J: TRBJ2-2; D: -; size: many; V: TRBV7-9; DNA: TGTGCCAGCAGCTTCCTAGGAACAGGGAAAATCTGGAACACCGGGGAGCTGTTTTTT; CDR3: CASSFLGTGKIWNTGELFF
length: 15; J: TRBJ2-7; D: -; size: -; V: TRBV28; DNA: TGTACCAGGAGTTTCCGGGACATTAGCTCCTACGTGCAGTACTTC; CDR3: CTRSFRDISSYVQYF
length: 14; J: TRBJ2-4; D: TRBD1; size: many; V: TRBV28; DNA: TGTGCCAGCAGCCGACAGGGGGCTCAAAACATTCAGTACTTC; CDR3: CASSRQGAQNIQYF
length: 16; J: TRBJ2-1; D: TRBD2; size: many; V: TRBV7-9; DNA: TGTGCCAGCAGCTTAGGTGGGACTAGCGGGGGCAATGAGCAGTTCTTC; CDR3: CASSLGGTSGGNEQFF
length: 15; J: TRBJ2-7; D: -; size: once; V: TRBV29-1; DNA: TGCAGCGTTGCTCCAACAGGAGCAGACTCCTACGAGCAGTACTTC; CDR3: CSVAPTGADSYEQYF